One and the same sample provided the 19 T cell receptor beta chains below, sequenced in a study of human versus mouse CDR3 diversity and MHC coevolution. Clones were read by immunoSEQ multiplex PCR, and TCRdb kept only the in-frame ones, dropping some. The repertoire holds about 83,000 clones, about nine tenths seen once, with roughly 0.16% in the top ten. Sequenced sample: naive CD4+ T cells from blood. Subset meaning: CD45RO-negative CD62L-positive naive CD4 T cells. The receptors stem from a person aged 30-70 years in good health.

This clone was observed a single time. This chain joins TRBV2 and TRBJ1-6; TRBD1 matches 9 bases. The junction had 3 bases not matched to a gene; V was cut back by 4 bases and J by 8 bases. CDR1 is SNHLY, CDR2 FYNNEI, per germline. The CDR3 extends over 14 amino acids. As DNA, the CDR3 is TGTGCCAGCAGTGGGGGGACAGGGTATTCACCCCTCCACTTT. It encodes CASSGGTGYSPLHF.

In DNA form, the CDR3 reads TGTGCCAGCAGCGGACCCGGGACAGTTATTTCGGAAGCTTTCTTT. This sequence encodes CASSGPGTVISEAFF. The rearrangement links TRBV5-6 to TRBJ1-1; 7 bases map to TRBD1. The V gene end was trimmed by 4 bases and the J gene end by 8 bases; junction bases not matched to a gene: 14. CDR1 is SGHDT and CDR2 is YYEEEE in the germline V gene. CDR3 size: 15 residues. The entire variable domain, with the rest obtained from reference TRBV5-6 and TRBJ1-1, is as follows: DAGVTQSPTHLIKTRGQQVTLRCSPKSGHDTVSWYQQALGQGPQFIFQYYEEEERQRGNFPDRFSGHQFPNYSSELNVNALLLGDSALYLCASSGPGTVISEAFFGQGTRLTVV.

The chain uses TRBV9 and TRBJ2-3, with 8 bases that match TRBD1. After removal of 4 bases from V and 4 bases from J, the junction contained 8 bases not matched to a gene. The V gene's germline CDR1 is SGDLS and CDR2 YYNGEE. This CDR3 has 15 amino acids. For the CDR3, the DNA is TGTGCCAGCAGCCCCCGGACAGGGTGGCCAGATACGCAGTATTTT. This sequence encodes CASSPRTGWPDTQYF.

The rearrangement joins TRBV10-1 to TRBJ2-3, with 11 bases fitting TRBD2. The germline V gene has CDR1 WNHNN and CDR2 SYGVQD (reference sequence). V lost 4 bases to trimming and J lost 1 base; unmatched junction nucleotides: 7. The CDR3 extends over 17 amino acids. As DNA, the CDR3 is TGCGCCAGCAGTGGAGTAGCGGGAGGGCTTCGCACAGATACGCAGTATTTT. Amino acids: CASSGVAGGLRTDTQYF.

The rearrangement joins TRBV4-1 to TRBJ1-5; D is uncertain. The CDR3 extends over 13 amino acids. Germline values: CDR1 MGHRA, CDR2 YSYEKL. Trimming removed 0 bases at V and 6 bases at J, with 6 bases between. The CDR3 here is CASSQDLAQPQHF. CDR3 nucleotides: TGCGCCAGCAGCCAAGATCTGGCTCAGCCCCAGCATTTT.

The V call is TRBV7-8, the J call TRBJ1-4, with 9 nucleotides matching TRBD1. There are 12 residues in the CDR3. Losses at the gene ends were 6 bases for V and 10 bases for J; bases not matched to a gene: 3. The germline V gene has CDR1 SGHVS and CDR2 FQNEAQ. DNA of the CDR3: TGTGCCAGCAGACAGGGGGCAGGAAAACTGTTTTTT. Translation gives CASRQGAGKLFF. Looking up the rest from reference TRBV7-8 and TRBJ1-4 gives the full variable domain: GAGVSQSPRYKVAKRGQDVALRCDPISGHVSLFWYQQALGQGPEFLTYFQNEAQLDKSGLPSDRFFAERPEGSVSTLKIQRTQQEDSAVYLCASRQGAGKLFFGSGTQLSVL.

The V gene is TRBV6-1, the J gene TRBJ2-2; D gene unclear. Germline V lookup: CDR1 MNHNS, CDR2 SASEGT. The V end lost 4 bases, the J end lost 5 bases, and 8 bases lay between the germline ends. This CDR3 is 13 amino acids long. The CDR3 sequence: CASSVLRTGELFF. The CDR3 coding sequence is TGTGCCAGCAGTGTATTGAGAACCGGGGAGCTGTTTTTT.

The genes are TRBV5-1 and TRBJ1-4; possibly TRBD1 for D (5 bases). Germline V lookup: CDR1 SGHRS, CDR2 YFSETQ. This CDR3 is built from 14 residues. The ends were cut back, 4 bases at V and 7 bases at J, with 14 bases in the middle. CDR3 protein: CASSSQGKGEKLFF. CDR3 DNA sequence: TGCGCCAGCAGCAGCCAGGGTAAAGGTGAAAAACTGTTTTTT.

The chain couples TRBV18 to TRBJ2-5; 12 nucleotides agree with TRBD1. Looked up from germline, CDR1 is KGHSH and CDR2 is LQKENI. V trimming: 2 bases; J trimming: 4 bases; junction bases outside the gene matches: 5. The CDR3 loop spans 16 amino acids. CDR3 sequence reads: CASSPGGQGARETQYF. In DNA, the CDR3 is TGTGCCAGCTCACCAGGGGGACAGGGGGCCCGAGAGACCCAGTACTTC.

The chain carries TRBV6-1 and TRBJ2-5, with D perhaps TRBD1 (6 bases). Matching the DNA end better, TRBJ2-7 makes the J call doubtful. The CDR3 covers 14 residues. CDR1 is MNHNS, CDR2 SASEGT, per germline. The CDR3 loop reads CASNRAGDPYEQYF. CDR3 nucleotide sequence: TGTGCCAGCAACAGGGCAGGGGACCCCTACGAGCAGTACTTC.

The chain employs TRBV25-1 and TRBJ1-4; a weak D match, TRBD1 (6 bases). V lost 3 bases to trimming and J lost 4 bases, with 18 bases between them. CDR3 length equals 17 residues. Germline V gene data show CDR1 as MGHDK and CDR2 as SYGVNS. The CDR3 sequence is CASSDLLGQNLNEKLFF. The CDR3 DNA reads TGTGCCAGCAGTGACCTTCTCGGACAGAATCTTAATGAAAAACTGTTTTTT.

The chain links TRBV30 to TRBJ2-1; no clear D. CDR1 and CDR2 from the germline V gene are GTSNPN and SVGIG (reference sequence). CDR3 length equals 12 residues. V was pared by 0 bases and J by 6 bases, with 6 bases between. The CDR3 region is CAWSVTGNEQFF. The DNA of the CDR3 is TGTGCCTGGAGTGTAACCGGCAATGAGCAGTTCTTC. The entire variable domain, with the rest obtained from reference TRBV30 and TRBJ2-1, is as follows: SQTIHQWPATLVQPVGSPLSLECTVEGTSNPNLYWYRQAAGRGLQLLFYSVGIGQISSEVPQNLSASRPQDRQFILSSKKLLLSDSGFYLCAWSVTGNEQFFGPGTRLTVL.

This chain uses TRBV5-1 with TRBJ2-1; 11 bases line up with TRBD2. This CDR3 has 15 amino acids. The J segment lost 5 bases and the V segment lost 6 bases, leaving 7 bases of the junction unmatched. In germline, CDR1 is SGHRS, CDR2 YFSETQ. CDR3 DNA: TGCGCCAGCACCCGACTAGCGGGGACGAACAATGAGCAGTTCTTC. Translating it yields CASTRLAGTNNEQFF. Looking up the rest from reference TRBV5-1 and TRBJ2-1 gives the full variable domain: KAGVTQTPRYLIKTRGQQVTLSCSPISGHRSVSWYQQTPGQGLQFLFEYFSETQRNKGNFPGRFSGRQFSNSRSEMNVSTLELGDSALYLCASTRLAGTNNEQFFGPGTRLTVL.

V usage is TRBV19 and J usage is TRBJ1-5; D gene uncertain. Germline values: CDR1 LNHDA, CDR2 SQIVND (reference sequence). The V end lost 11 bases, the J end lost 5 bases, and 16 bases lay between the germline ends. CDR3 length: 13 residues. The DNA of the CDR3 is TGTGCCTCCTCAGTCACCCAGTATCAGCCCCAGCATTTT. Translated: CASSVTQYQPQHF.

This clone showed up just a few times. The chain joins TRBV6-4 to TRBJ1-2; 8 positions agree with TRBD1. The CDR3 runs 13 residues. Germline CDR1 and CDR2: MRHNA and SNTAGT. V was clipped by 6 bases and J by 8 bases; unmatched bases: 8. The CDR3 spells CASSPDRGEGYTF. Written as DNA, the CDR3 is TGTGCCAGCAGCCCCGACAGGGGCGAAGGCTACACCTTC.

The chain links TRBV27 to TRBJ1-5, with TRBD1 identical over 7 bases. V was clipped by 6 bases and J by 7 bases; unmatched bases: 12. The CDR3 runs to 15 residues. CDR1 and CDR2 from the germline V gene are MNHEY and SMNVEV (reference sequence). The DNA for the CDR3 is TGTGCCAGCAGCACCGCCGGAGGGGGCTACCAGCCCCAGCATTTT. Its protein is CASSTAGGGYQPQHF.

This rearrangement joins TRBV5-6 to TRBJ1-2, with a weak D call TRBD1 (5 bases). Germline CDR1 reads SGHDT; CDR2 reads YYEEEE. Trimming removed 4 bases from V and 0 bases from J, with 7 bases in between. This CDR3 region has 13 residues. CDR3 sequence (DNA): TGTGCCAGCAGCCCAGGGTCTAACTATGGCTACACCTTC. Protein sequence: CASSPGSNYGYTF.

The chain uses TRBV5-1 and TRBJ2-3; unclear D gene. The CDR3 covers 16 residues. With 4 bases removed from V and 3 bases from J, the gap between germline ends came to 18 bases. The germline V gene has CDR1 SGHRS and CDR2 YFSETQ. The CDR3: CASSPQFGARTDTQYF. The CDR3 nucleotides read TGCGCCAGCAGCCCCCAGTTTGGAGCGAGGACAGATACGCAGTATTTT.

The V call is TRBV4-1, the J call TRBJ2-1; perhaps TRBD2 as D (5 bases). The ends were cut back, 4 bases at V and 6 bases at J, with 16 bases in the middle. The CDR3 is made up of 15 amino acids. The germline V gene encodes CDR1 MGHRA and CDR2 YSYEKL. CDR3 sequence reads: CASSRLPSGRNEQFF. The DNA of the CDR3 is TGCGCCAGCAGCCGACTACCCTCTGGACGCAATGAGCAGTTCTTC.